This T cell receptor (beta chain) was captured in a study of breast tumors, draining lymph nodes, adjacent tissues. This clonotype was counted between two and nine times. Samples came from axillary lymph nodes draining the breast cancer. Via MiXCR, TCRdb re-called the multiplex PCR reads, giving one row per CDR3 protein. The table lists around 130,000 distinct CDR3 sequences, 20% of them singletons. CDR1 is SGHRS and CDR2 is YFSETQ in the germline V gene. The CDR3 has 15 residues. With 2 bases clipped from V and 9 bases from J, the junction kept 8 bases outside the gene matches. The sample was axillary lymph node tissue. The receptor's source is a female donor with breast cancer. Some clones in this sample may be carry-over from other donors' samples. The V call is TRBV5-1, the J call TRBJ2-1, with 10 positions matching TRBD1. CDR3: CASSFTGTGAGEQFF. CDR3 coding DNA: TGCGCCAGCAGCTTCACCGGGACAGGGGCAGGTGAGCAGTTCTTC.